This T cell receptor (beta chain) is drawn from a study of T cell responses to AZD1222 COVID-19 vaccine. Sequencing was performed with immunoSEQ multiplex PCR; in TCRdb, only in-frame clones are kept and a portion is missing. The table has approximately 120,000 clones, around 89% seen once. On this clone: Its antigen remains unknown.

Trimming cost V 6 bases and J 8 bases; bases outside gene matches: 7. This CDR3 is built from 15 residues. Germline V gene lookup returns CDR1 MNHNS and CDR2 SASEGT. Study findings and constraints: Spike-specific TCR breadth and depth were elevated following two AZD1222 doses. Only after the peak T cell response were repertoires sampled. Only 5 or 6 AZD1222 recipients were seropositive at baseline.

This TCR came from an adult in good health. The chain joins TRBV6-1 to TRBJ2-1, with 13 bases that match TRBD2. The sequencing used peripheral blood, collected on day 0 of MenACWY control vaccination. The chain's CDR3 is CASRKGLAGADEQFF. DNA of the CDR3: TGTGCCAGCAGGAAAGGACTAGCGGGAGCCGATGAGCAGTTCTTC.